This T cell receptor beta chain was sequenced in a study of blood T cell repertoires in COVID-19. Study in general: COVID-19 samples collected from the United States, Italy and Spain covered acute and convalescent phases. PBMCs, B-cell-depleted T cells, or T cells provided the cDNA or gDNA that made up the material.

Trimming removed 8 bases from V and 2 bases from J; junction bases left unmatched: 3. The CDR3 loop spans 12 amino acids. CDR1 is MNHEY and CDR2 is SVGAGI in the germline V gene. In the authors' methods: Amplification of reference gene primers provided the estimated nucleated cell counts. TCRdb keeps only in-frame clones here, not all; method: immunoSEQ multiplex PCR. From that table come the V and J calls and clone size; the DNA was used to work out D and trimming. The top ten clones hold around 7.2% of a sample with 200,000 to 250,000 clones, 65% to 90% of them seen once. The specimen sequenced was peripheral blood. This chain joins TRBV6-5 and TRBJ2-7; 7 positions match TRBD1. This clonotype originated in a woman between 45 and 60 years old with acute or convalescent COVID-19. The CDR3 region is CASRDSAYEQYF. CDR3 DNA: TGTGCCAGCCGGGACAGCGCCTACGAGCAGTACTTC.